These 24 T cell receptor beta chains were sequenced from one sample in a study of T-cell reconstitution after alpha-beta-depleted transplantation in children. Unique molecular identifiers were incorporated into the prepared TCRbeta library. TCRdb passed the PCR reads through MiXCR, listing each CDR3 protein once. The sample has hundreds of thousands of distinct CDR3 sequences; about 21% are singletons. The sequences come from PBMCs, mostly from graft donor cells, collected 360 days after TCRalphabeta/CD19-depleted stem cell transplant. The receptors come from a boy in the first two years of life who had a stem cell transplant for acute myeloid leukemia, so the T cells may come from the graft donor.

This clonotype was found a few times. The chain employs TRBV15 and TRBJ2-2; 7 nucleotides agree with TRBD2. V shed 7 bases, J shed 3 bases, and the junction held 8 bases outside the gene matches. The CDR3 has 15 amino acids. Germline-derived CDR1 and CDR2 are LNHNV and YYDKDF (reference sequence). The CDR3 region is CATTLGEGDTGELFF. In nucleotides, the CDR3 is TGTGCCACCACCTTAGGGGAGGGCGACACCGGGGAGCTGTTTTTT. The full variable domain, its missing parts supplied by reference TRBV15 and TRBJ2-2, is DAMVIQNPRYQVTQFGKPVTLSCSQTLNHNVMYWYQQKSSQAPKLLFHYYDKDFNNEADTPDNFQSRRPNTSFCFLDIRSPGLGDTAMYLCATTLGEGDTGELFFGEGSRLTVL.

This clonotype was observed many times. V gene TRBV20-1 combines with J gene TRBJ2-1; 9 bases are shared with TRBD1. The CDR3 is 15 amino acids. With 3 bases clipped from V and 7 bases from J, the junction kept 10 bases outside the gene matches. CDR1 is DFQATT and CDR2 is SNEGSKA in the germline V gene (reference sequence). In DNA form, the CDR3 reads TGCAGTGCTAGTGACGGGACAGGGTTGTGGAATGAGCAGTTCTTC. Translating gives CSASDGTGLWNEQFF.

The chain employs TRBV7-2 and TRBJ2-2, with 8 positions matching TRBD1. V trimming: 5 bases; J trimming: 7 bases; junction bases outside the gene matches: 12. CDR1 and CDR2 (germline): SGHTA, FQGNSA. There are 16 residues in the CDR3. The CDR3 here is CASSQTPDRVDGELFF. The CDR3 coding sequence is TGTGCCAGCAGCCAAACTCCGGACAGGGTGGACGGGGAGCTGTTTTTT.

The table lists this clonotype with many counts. CDR3 in DNA: TGTGCCAGCAGCTTTCGGGGGACAGGGACACGCTACAATGAGCAGTTCTTC. This encodes CASSFRGTGTRYNEQFF. The rearrangement uses TRBV7-8 and TRBJ2-1, with 9 bases aligning to TRBD1. The ends lost 3 bases at V and 3 bases at J; junction bases unmatched: 9. The CDR3 has 17 amino acids. Germline CDR1 reads SGHVS; CDR2 reads FQNEAQ.

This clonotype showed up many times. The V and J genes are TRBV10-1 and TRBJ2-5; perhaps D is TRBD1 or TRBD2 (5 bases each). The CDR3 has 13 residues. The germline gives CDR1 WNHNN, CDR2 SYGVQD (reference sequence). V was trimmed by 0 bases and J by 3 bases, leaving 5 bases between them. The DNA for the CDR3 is TGCGCCAGCAGTGAGTCGGGGGAAGAGACCCAGTACTTC. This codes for CASSESGEETQYF.

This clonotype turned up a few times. CDR3 sequence (DNA): TGTGCCAGCAGTTTCGAGTTGCTGGTTGGTGAAAAACTGTTTTTT. As protein: CASSFELLVGEKLFF. The rearrangement uses TRBV12-3 or TRBV12-4 and TRBJ1-4; D unresolved. The V and J ends lost 3 bases and 7 bases respectively, with 15 bases between them. This CDR3 is built from 15 residues.

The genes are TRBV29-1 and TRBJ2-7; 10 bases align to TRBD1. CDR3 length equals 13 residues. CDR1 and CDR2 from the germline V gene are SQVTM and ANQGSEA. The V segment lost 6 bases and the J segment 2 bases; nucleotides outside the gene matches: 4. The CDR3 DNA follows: TGCAGCGTGTACGGGACAGGGGCCTACGAGCAGTACTTC. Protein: CSVYGTGAYEQYF.

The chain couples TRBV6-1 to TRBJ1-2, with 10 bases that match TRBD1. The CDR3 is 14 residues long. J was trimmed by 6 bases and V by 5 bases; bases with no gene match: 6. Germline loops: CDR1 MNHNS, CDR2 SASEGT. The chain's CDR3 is CASSPRTGGHGYTF. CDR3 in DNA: TGTGCCAGCAGTCCCAGGACAGGGGGGCATGGCTACACCTTC.

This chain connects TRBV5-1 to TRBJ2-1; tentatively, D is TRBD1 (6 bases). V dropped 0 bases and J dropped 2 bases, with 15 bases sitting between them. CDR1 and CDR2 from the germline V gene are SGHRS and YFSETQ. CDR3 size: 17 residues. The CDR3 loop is CASSLATQGRPYNEQFF. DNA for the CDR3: TGCGCCAGCAGCTTGGCGACACAGGGACGGCCCTACAATGAGCAGTTCTTC.

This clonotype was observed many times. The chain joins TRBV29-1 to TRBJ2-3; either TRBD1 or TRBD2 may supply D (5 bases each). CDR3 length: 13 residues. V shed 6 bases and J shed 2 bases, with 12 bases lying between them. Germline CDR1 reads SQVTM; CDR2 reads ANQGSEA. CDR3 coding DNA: TGCAGCGTCGTCCCCGGGGCCACAGATACGCAGTATTTT. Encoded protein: CSVVPGATDTQYF.

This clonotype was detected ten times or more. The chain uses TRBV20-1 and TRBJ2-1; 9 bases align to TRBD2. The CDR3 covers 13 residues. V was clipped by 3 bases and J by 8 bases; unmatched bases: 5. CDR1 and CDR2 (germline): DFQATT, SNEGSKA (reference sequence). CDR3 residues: CSASAGGQDEQFF. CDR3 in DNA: TGCAGTGCTAGCGCGGGGGGGCAGGATGAGCAGTTCTTC.

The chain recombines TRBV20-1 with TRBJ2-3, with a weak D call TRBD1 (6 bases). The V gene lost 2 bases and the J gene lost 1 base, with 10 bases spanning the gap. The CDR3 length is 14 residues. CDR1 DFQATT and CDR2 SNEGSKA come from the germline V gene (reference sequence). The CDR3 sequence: CSARWGRGTDTQYF. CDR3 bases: TGCAGTGCTAGATGGGGGCGAGGCACAGATACGCAGTATTTT.

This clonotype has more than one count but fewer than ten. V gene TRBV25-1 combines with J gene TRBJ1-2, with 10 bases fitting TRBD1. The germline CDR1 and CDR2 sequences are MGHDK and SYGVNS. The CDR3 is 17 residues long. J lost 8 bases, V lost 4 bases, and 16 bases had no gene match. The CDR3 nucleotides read TGTGCCAGCAGTGTGTGGGGGGACAGGGGTAGTTGGGAAGGCTACACCTTC. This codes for CASSVWGDRGSWEGYTF.

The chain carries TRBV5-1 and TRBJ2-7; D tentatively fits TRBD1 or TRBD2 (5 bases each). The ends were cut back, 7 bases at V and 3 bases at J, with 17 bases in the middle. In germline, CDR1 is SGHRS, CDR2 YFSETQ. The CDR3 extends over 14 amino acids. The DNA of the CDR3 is TGCGCCAGCGGGGGTTACGGGGAACACTACGAGCAGTACTTC. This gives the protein CASGGYGEHYEQYF.

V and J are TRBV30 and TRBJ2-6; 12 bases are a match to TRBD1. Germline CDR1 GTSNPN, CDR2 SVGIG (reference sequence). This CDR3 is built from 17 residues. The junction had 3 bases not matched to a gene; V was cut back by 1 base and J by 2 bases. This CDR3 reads CAWSDRDRGPGANVLTF. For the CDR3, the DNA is TGTGCCTGGAGTGACCGGGACAGGGGGCCTGGGGCCAACGTCCTGACTTTC.

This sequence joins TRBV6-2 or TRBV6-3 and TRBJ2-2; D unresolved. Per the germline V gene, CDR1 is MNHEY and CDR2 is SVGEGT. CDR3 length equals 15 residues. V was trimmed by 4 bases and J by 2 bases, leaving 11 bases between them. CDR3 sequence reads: CASSSFYRNTGELFF. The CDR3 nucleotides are TGTGCCAGCAGTTCCTTCTACCGCAACACCGGGGAGCTGTTTTTT.

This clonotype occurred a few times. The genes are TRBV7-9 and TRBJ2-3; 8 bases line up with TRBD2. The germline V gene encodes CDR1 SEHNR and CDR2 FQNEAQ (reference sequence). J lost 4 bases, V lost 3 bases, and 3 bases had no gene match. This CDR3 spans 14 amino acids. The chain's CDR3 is CASSLRGVSDTQYF. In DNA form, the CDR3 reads TGTGCCAGCAGCTTGCGGGGGGTTTCAGATACGCAGTATTTT.

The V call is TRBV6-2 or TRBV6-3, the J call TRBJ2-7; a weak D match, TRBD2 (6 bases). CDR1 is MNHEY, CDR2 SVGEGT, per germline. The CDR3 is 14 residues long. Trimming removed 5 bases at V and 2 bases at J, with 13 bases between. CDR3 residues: CASSATGSAYEQYF. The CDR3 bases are TGTGCCAGCAGTGCCACCGGGAGCGCCTACGAGCAGTACTTC.

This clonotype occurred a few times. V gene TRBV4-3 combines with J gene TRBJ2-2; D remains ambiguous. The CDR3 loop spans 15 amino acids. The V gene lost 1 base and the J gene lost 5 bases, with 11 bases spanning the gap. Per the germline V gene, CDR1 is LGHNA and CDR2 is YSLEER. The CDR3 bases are TGCGCCAGCAGCCAAGGAACGGGCTCGACCGGGGAGCTGTTTTTT. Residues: CASSQGTGSTGELFF.

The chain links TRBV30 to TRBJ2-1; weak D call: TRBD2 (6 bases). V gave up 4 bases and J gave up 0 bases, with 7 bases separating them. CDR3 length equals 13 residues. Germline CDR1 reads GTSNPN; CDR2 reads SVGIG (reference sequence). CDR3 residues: CAWMGGSYNEQFF. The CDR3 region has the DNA TGTGCCTGGATGGGGGGCTCCTACAATGAGCAGTTCTTC.

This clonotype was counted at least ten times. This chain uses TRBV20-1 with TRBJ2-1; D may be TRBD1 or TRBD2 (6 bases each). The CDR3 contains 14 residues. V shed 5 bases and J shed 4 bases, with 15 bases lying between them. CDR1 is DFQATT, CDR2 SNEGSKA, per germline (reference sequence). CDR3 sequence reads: CSAEGGLVYNEQFF. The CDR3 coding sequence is TGCAGTGCTGAGGGGGGCCTGGTTTACAATGAGCAGTTCTTC.

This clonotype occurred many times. CDR3 residues: CASSPDRSVEQYV. CDR3 nucleotides: TGTGCCAGCTCACCGGACAGAAGCGTTGAGCAGTACGTC. The chain links TRBV18 to TRBJ2-7; D is possibly TRBD1 (6 bases). Trimming cost V 3 bases and J 7 bases, with 13 bases left between them. This CDR3 region has 13 residues. Germline loops: CDR1 KGHSH, CDR2 LQKENI.

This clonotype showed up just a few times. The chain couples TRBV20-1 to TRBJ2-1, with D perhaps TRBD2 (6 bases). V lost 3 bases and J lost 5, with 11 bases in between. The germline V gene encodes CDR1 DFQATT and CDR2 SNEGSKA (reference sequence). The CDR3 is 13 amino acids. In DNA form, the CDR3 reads TGCAGTGCTAGGGACTGGGGGGACAATGAGCAGTTCTTC. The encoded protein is CSARDWGDNEQFF.

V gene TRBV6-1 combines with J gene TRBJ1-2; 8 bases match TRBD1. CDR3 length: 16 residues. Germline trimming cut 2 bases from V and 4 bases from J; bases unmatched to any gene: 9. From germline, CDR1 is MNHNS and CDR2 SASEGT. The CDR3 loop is CASSERIRDRPYGYTF. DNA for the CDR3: TGTGCCAGCAGTGAACGCATCCGGGACAGGCCCTATGGCTACACCTTC.